This TCR beta chain was captured by sequencing in a study of T-cell reconstitution after alpha-beta-depleted transplantation in children. Preparing the TCRbeta library involved the use of unique molecular identifiers. TCRdb reanalysed the PCR reads using MiXCR and keeps one entry per CDR3 protein. The repertoire holds 300,000 to 400,000 distinct CDR3 sequences, approximately 23% seen once, with 9.5% to 12% in the top ten. Turning to this clonotype: Its antigen is not known.

Points from the study as a whole: Where alpha-beta T cells came from about two months after transplant was reportedly several hundred expanded graft clones. Newly made T cells mostly supplied T-cell counts and diversity one year after transplant.

The CDR3 is 16 residues long. Trimming took 3 bases from V and 3 from J, leaving 15 bases between them. Germline V gives CDR1 LNHNV, CDR2 YYDKDF (reference sequence). The receptor was derived from a male patient aged 10-17 years who had a stem cell transplant for acute lymphoblastic leukemia, so the T cells may come from the graft donor. The sample consisted of PBMCs, mostly from graft donor cells, taken 180 days after TCRalphabeta/CD19-depleted stem cell transplant. The V gene is TRBV15, the J gene TRBJ1-3; possibly TRBD1 for D (6 bases). The CDR3 region has the DNA TGTGCCACCAGCAGGACGGGGGCCCAAGTTGGAAACACCATATATTTT. Translation: CATSRTGAQVGNTIYF.